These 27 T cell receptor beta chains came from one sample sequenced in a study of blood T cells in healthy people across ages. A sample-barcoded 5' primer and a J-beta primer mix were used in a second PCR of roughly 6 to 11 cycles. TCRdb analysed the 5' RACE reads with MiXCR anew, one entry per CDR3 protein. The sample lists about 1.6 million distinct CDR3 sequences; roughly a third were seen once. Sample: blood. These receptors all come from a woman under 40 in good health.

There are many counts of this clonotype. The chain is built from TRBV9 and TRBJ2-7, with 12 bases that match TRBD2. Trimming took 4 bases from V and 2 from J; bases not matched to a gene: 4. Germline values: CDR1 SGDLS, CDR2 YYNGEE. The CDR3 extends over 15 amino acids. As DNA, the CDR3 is TGTGCCAGCAGCTCTAGCGGGGGGGGACCCTACGAGCAGTACTTC. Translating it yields CASSSSGGGPYEQYF.

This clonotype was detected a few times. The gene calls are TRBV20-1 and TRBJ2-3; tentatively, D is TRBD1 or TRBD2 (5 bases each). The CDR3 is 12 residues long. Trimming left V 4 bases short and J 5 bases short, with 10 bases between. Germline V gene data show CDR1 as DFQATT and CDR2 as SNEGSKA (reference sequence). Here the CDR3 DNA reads TGCAGTGCTAATCCGAGGGGAGATACGCAGTATTTT. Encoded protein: CSANPRGDTQYF.

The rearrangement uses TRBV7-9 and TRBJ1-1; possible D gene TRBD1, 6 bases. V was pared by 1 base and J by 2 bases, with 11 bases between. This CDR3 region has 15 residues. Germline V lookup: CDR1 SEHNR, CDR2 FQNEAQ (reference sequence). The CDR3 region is CASSLEGQKNTEAFF. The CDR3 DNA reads TGTGCCAGCAGCTTAGAGGGACAAAAAAACACTGAAGCTTTCTTT.

The CDR3 region is CSVPRERGLGGYTF. The CDR3 DNA reads as TGCAGCGTCCCGAGAGAACGGGGGCTGGGTGGCTACACCTTC. This sequence joins TRBV29-1 and TRBJ1-2; a weak D match, TRBD1 (6 bases). CDR1 and CDR2 from the germline V gene are SQVTM and ANQGSEA. V lost 6 bases and J lost 7, with 21 bases in between. CDR3 length: 14 residues. Full variable domain (outside the CDR3, taken from reference TRBV29-1 and TRBJ1-2): SAVISQKPSRDICQRGTSLTIQCQVDSQVTMMFWYRQQPGQSLTLIATANQGSEATYESGFVIDKFPISRPNLTFSTLTVSNMSPEDSSIYLCSVPRERGLGGYTFGSGTRLTVV.

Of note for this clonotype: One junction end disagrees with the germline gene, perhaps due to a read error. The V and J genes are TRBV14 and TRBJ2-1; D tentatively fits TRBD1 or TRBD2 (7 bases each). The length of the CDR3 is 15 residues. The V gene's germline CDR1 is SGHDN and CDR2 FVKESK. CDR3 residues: CTSSQGGAPYNEQFF. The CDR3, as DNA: TGTACCAGCAGCCAGGGGGGGGCACCCTACAATGAGCAGTTCTTC. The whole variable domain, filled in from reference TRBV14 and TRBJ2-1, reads EAGVTQFPSHSVIEKGQTVTLRCDPISGHDNLYWYRRVMGKEIKFLLHFVKESKQDESGMPNNRFLAERTGGTYSTLKVQPAELEDSGVYFCTSSQGGAPYNEQFFGPGTRLTVL.

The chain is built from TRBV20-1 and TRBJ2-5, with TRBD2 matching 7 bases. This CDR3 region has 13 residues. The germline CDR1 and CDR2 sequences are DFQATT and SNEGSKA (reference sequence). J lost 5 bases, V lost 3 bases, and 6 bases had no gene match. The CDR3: CSASMGGVETQYF. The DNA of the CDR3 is TGCAGTGCTAGTATGGGGGGGGTTGAGACCCAGTACTTC.

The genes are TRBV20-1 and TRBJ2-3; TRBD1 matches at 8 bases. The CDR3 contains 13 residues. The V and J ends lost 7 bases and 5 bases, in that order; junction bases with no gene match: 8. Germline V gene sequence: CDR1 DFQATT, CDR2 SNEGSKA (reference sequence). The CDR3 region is CSEAGQGIDTQYF. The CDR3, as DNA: TGCAGTGAGGCAGGACAGGGAATAGATACGCAGTATTTT.

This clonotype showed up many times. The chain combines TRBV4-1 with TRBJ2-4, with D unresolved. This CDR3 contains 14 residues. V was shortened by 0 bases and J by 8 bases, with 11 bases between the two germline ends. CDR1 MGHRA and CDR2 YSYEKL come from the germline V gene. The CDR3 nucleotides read TGCGCCAGCAGCCAAGATTATGGATTGGACATTCAGTACTTC. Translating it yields CASSQDYGLDIQYF.

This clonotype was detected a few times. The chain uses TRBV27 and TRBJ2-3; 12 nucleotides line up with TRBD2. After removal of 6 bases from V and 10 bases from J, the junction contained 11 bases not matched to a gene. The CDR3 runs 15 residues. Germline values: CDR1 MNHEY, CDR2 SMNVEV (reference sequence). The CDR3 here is CASRSRLAGDNPQYF. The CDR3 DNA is TGTGCCAGCAGATCAAGACTAGCGGGAGATAACCCGCAGTATTTT.

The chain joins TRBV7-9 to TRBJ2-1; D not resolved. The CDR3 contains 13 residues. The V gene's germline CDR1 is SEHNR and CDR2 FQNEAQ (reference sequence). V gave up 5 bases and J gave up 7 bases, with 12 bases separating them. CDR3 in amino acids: CASSPQGPNEQFF. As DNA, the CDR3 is TGTGCCAGCAGCCCTCAAGGGCCAAATGAGCAGTTCTTC.

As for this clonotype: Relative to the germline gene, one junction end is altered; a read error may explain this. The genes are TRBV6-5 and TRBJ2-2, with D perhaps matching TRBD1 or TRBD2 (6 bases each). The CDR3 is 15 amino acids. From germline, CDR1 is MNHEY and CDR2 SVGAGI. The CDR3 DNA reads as TGTGCCAGCAGTCCGGGGGCGAAGAACACCGTGGAGCTGTTTTTT. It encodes CASSPGAKNTVELFF.

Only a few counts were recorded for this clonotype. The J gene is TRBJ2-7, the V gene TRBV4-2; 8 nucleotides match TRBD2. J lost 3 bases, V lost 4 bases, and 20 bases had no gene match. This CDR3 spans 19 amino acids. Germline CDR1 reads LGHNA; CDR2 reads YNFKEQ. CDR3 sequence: CASSLRSKGVAGLDYEQYF. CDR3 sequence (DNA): TGTGCCAGCAGCCTACGGTCGAAGGGGGTAGCGGGGTTGGACTACGAGCAGTACTTC.

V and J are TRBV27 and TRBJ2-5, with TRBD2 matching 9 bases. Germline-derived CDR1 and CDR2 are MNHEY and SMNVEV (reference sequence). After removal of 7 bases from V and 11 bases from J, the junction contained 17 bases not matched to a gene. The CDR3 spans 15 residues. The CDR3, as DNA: TGTGCCAGCACCCCCATAGCGGGAGTAGGGAAGGAGCAGTACTTC. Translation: CASTPIAGVGKEQYF.

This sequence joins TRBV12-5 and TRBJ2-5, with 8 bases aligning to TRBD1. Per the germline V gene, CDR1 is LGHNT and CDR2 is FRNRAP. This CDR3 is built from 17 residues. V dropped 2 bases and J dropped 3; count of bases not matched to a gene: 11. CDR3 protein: CASGLSGRAGGEETQYF. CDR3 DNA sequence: TGTGCTAGTGGTTTGTCTGGTCGGGCAGGGGGCGAAGAGACCCAGTACTTC.

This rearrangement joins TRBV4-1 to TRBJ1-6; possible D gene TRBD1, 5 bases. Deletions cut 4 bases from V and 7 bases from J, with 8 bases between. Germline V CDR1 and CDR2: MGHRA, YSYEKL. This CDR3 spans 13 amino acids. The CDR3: CASSRDLNSPLHF. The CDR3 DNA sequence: TGCGCCAGCAGCCGGGACTTAAATTCACCCCTCCACTTT.

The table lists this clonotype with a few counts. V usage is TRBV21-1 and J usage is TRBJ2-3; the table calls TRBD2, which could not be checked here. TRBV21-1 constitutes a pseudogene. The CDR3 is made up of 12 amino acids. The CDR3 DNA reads TGTGCCAATCGCGGGGTCTCAGATACGCAGTATTTT. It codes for CANRGVSDTQYF.

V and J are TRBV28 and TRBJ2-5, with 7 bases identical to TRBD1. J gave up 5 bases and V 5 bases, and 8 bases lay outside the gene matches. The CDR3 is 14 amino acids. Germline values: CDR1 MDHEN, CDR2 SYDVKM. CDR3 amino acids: CASSTTGVAETQYF. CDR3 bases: TGTGCCAGCAGTACTACAGGGGTGGCGGAGACCCAGTACTTC.

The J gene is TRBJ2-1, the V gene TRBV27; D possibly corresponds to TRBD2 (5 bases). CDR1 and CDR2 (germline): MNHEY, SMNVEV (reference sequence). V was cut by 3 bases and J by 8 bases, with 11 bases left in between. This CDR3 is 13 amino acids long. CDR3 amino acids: CASSLTTQYEQFF. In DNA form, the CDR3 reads TGTGCCAGCAGTTTGACTACCCAGTATGAGCAGTTCTTC.

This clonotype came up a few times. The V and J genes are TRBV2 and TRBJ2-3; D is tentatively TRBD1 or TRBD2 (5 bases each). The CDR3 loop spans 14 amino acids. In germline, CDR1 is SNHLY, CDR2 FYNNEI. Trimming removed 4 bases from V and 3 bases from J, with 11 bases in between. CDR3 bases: TGTGCCAGCAGTGCCTGGGGCGGGACAGATACGCAGTATTTT. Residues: CASSAWGGTDTQYF.

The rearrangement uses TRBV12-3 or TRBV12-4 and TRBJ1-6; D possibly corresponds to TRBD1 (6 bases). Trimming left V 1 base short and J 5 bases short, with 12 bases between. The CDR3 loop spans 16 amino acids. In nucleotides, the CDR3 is TGTGCCAGCAGTTTAGGCAGGGGATTGGATAATTCACCCCTCCACTTT. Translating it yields CASSLGRGLDNSPLHF.

CDR3 sequence reads: CASSSLAGDKSSYNEQFF. The CDR3 DNA follows: TGTGCCAGCAGTTCGCTAGCGGGAGACAAGAGCTCCTACAATGAGCAGTTCTTC. The chain couples TRBV12-3 or TRBV12-4 to TRBJ2-1; 10 nucleotides match TRBD2. The CDR3 is 18 residues long. J gave up 0 bases and V 4 bases, and 9 bases lay outside the gene matches.

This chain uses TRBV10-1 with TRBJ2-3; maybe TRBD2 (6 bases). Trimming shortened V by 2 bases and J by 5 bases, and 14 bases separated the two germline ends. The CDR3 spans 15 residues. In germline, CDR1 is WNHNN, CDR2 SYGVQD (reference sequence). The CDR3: CASSEERAWGDTQYF. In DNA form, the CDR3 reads TGCGCCAGCAGTGAGGAGCGGGCATGGGGAGATACGCAGTATTTT.

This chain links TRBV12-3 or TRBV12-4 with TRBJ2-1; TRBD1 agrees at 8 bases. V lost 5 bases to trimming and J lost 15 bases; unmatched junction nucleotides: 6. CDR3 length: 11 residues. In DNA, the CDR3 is TGTGCCAGCAGTCCAGGGGGCGCAGGGTTCTTC. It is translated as CASSPGGAGFF.

CDR3 protein: CATRAGGGNQPQHF. CDR3 coding DNA: TGTGCCACCAGAGCAGGGGGAGGCAATCAGCCCCAGCATTTT. V usage is TRBV24-1 and J usage is TRBJ1-5; TRBD1 matches 7 bases. Losses at the gene ends were 7 bases for V and 2 bases for J; bases not matched to a gene: 4. The CDR3 loop spans 14 amino acids. Germline CDR1 is KGHDR and CDR2 is SFDVKD.

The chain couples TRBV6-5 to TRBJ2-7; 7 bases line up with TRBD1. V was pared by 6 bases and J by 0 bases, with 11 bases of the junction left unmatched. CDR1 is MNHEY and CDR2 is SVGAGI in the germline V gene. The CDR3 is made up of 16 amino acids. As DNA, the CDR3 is TGTGCCAGCAGCCAAAATACAGGGGTCCTCTCCTACGAGCAGTACTTC. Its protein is CASSQNTGVLSYEQYF.

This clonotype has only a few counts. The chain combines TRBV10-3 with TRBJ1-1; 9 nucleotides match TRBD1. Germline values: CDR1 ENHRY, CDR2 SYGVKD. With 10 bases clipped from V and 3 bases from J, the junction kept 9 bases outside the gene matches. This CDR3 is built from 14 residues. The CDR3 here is CATAAGQGYTEAFF. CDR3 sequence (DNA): TGTGCCACCGCAGCCGGACAGGGGTACACTGAAGCTTTCTTT.

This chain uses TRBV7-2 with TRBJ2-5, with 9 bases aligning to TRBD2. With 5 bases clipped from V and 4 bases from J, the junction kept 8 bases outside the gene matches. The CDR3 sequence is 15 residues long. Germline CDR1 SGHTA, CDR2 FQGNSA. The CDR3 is CASSVNSGRPETQYF. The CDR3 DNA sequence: TGTGCCAGCAGCGTTAATAGCGGGAGACCAGAGACCCAGTACTTC.